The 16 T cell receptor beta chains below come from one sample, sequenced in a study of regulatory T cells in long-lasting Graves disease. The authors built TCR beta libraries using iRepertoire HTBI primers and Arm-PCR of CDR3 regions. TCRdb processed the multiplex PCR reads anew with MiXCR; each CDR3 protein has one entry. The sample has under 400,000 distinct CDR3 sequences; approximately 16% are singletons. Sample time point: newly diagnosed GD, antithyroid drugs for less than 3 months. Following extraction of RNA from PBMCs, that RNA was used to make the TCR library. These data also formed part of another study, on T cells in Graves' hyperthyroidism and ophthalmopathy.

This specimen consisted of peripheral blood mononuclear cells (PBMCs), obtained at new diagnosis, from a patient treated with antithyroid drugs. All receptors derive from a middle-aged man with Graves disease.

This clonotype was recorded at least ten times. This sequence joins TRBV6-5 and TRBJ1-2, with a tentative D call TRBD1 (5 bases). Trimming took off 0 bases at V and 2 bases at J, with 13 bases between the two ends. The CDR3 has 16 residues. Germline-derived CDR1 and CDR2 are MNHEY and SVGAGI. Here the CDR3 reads CASSYSGVSGNYGYTF. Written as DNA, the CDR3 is TGTGCCAGCAGTTACTCGGGGGTTTCAGGGAACTATGGCTACACCTTC.

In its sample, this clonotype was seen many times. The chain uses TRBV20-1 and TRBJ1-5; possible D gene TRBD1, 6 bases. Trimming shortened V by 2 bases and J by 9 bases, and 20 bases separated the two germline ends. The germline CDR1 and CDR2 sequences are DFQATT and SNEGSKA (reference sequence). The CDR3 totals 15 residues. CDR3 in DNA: TGCAGTGCTAGACCCGACAGGCTCTATGGGGGGCCCCAGCATTTT. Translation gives CSARPDRLYGGPQHF.

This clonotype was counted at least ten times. The CDR3, as DNA: TGTGCCAGCAGCTCGAGACTAGCGGGGGGTCACAATGAGCAGTTCTTC. It is translated as CASSSRLAGGHNEQFF. This rearrangement joins TRBV7-2 to TRBJ2-1; the match to TRBD2 covers 13 bases. Per germline, CDR1 SGHTA and CDR2 FQGNSA. Unmatched junction bases numbered 5, after V lost 4 bases and J lost 5 bases. This CDR3 spans 16 amino acids.

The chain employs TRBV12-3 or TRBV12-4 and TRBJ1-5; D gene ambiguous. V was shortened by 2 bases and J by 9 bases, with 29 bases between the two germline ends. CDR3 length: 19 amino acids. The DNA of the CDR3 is TGTGCCAGCAGTTTATTCTCTTTTTCGGGCCTCAAACGGTACCGGCCCCAGCATTTT. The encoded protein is CASSLFSFSGLKRYRPQHF.

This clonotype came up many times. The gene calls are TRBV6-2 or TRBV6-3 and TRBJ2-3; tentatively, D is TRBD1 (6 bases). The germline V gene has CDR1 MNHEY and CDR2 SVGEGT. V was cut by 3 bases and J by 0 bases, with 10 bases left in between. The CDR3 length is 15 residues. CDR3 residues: CASSYWGPSTDTQYF. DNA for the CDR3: TGTGCCAGCAGTTATTGGGGGCCTAGCACAGATACGCAGTATTTT.

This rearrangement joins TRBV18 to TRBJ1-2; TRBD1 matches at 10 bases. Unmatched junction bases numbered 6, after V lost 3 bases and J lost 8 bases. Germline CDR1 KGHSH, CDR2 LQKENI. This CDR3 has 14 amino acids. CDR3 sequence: CASSPPDRGPGYTF. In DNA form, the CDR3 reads TGTGCCAGCTCACCCCCTGACAGGGGGCCCGGCTACACCTTC.

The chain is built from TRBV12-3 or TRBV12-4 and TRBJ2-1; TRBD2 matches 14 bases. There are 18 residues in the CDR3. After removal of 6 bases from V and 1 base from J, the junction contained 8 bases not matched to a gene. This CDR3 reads CASRPGLAGAPSYNEQFF. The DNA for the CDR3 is TGTGCCAGCAGACCGGGACTAGCGGGGGCTCCGTCCTACAATGAGCAGTTCTTC.

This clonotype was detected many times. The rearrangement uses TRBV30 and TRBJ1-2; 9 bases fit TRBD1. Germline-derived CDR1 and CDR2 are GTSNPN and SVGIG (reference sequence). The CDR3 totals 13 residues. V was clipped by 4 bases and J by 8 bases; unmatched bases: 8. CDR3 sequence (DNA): TGTGCCTGGACACCGGGACAGGGCGCCGGCTACACCTTC. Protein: CAWTPGQGAGYTF.

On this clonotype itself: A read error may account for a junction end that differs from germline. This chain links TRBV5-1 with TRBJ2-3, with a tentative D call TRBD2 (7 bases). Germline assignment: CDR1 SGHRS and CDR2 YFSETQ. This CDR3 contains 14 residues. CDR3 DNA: TGTGCCAGCTTGGGGGGGCCGAGCACAGATACGCAGTATTTT. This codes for CASLGGPSTDTQYF.

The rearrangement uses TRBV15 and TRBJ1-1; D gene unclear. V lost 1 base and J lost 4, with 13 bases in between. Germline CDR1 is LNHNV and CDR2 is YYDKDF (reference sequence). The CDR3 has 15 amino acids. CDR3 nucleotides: TGTGCCACCAGCAGAGTTTGGGCGCCTGGCACTGAAGCTTTCTTT. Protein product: CATSRVWAPGTEAFF. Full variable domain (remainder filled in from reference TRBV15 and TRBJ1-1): DAMVIQNPRYQVTQFGKPVTLSCSQTLNHNVMYWYQQKSSQAPKLLFHYYDKDFNNEADTPDNFQSRRPNTSFCFLDIRSPGLGDTAMYLCATSRVWAPGTEAFFGQGTRLTVV.

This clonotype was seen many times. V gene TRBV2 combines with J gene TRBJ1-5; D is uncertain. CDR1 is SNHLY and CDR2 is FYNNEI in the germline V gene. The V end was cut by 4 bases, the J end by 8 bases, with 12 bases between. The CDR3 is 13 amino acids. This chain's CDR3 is CASSAENPKPQHF. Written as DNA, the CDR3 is TGTGCCAGCAGTGCCGAGAACCCGAAGCCCCAGCATTTT.

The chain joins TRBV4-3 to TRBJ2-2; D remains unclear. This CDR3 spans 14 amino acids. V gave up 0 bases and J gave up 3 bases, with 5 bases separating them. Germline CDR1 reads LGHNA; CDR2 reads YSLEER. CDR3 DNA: TGCGCCAGCAGCCAAGATCCTCACACCGGGGAGCTGTTTTTT. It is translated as CASSQDPHTGELFF.

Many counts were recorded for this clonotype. The CDR3 here is CASSPVLTPGGPTDTQYF. As DNA, the CDR3 is TGTGCCAGCAGTCCTGTCCTCACCCCGGGGGGACCCACAGATACGCAGTATTTT. V usage is TRBV28 and J usage is TRBJ2-3; 7 bases map to TRBD2. Trimming at V came to 5 bases and at J to 2 bases, leaving 16 bases not matched to a gene. CDR1 is MDHEN and CDR2 is SYDVKM in the germline V gene. This CDR3 spans 18 amino acids.

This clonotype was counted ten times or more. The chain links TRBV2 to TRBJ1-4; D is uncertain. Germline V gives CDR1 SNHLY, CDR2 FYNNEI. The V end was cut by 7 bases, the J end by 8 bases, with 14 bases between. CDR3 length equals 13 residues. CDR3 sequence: CASTWEGGEKLFF. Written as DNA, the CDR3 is TGTGCCAGCACCTGGGAGGGTGGCGAAAAACTGTTTTTT.

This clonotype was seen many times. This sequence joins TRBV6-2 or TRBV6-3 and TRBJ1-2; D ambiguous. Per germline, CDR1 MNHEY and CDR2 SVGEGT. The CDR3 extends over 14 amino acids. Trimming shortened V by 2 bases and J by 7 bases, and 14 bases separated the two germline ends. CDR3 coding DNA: TGTGCCAGCAGTTACGTCTACGGAGTTGGTGGCTACACCTTC. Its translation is CASSYVYGVGGYTF.

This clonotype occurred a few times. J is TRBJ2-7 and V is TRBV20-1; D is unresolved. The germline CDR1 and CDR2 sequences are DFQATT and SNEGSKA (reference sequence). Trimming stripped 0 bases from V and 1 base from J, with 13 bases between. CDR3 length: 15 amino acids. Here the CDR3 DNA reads TGCAGTGCTAGAGATCGGAATAGAGGTTCCTACGAGCAGTACTTC. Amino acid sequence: CSARDRNRGSYEQYF.